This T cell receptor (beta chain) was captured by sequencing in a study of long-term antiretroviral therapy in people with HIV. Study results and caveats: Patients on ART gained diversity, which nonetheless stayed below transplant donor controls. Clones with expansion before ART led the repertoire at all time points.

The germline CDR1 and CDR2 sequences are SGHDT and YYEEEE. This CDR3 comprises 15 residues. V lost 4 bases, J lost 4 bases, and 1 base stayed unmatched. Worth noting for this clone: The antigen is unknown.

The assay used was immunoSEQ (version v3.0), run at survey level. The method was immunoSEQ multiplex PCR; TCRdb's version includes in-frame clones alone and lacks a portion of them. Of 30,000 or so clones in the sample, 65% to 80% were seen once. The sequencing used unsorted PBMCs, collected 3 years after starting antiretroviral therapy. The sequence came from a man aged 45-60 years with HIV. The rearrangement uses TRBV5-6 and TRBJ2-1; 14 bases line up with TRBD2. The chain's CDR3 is CASSRTSGGYNEQFF. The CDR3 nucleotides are TGTGCCAGCAGCCGGACTAGCGGGGGGTACAATGAGCAGTTCTTC.